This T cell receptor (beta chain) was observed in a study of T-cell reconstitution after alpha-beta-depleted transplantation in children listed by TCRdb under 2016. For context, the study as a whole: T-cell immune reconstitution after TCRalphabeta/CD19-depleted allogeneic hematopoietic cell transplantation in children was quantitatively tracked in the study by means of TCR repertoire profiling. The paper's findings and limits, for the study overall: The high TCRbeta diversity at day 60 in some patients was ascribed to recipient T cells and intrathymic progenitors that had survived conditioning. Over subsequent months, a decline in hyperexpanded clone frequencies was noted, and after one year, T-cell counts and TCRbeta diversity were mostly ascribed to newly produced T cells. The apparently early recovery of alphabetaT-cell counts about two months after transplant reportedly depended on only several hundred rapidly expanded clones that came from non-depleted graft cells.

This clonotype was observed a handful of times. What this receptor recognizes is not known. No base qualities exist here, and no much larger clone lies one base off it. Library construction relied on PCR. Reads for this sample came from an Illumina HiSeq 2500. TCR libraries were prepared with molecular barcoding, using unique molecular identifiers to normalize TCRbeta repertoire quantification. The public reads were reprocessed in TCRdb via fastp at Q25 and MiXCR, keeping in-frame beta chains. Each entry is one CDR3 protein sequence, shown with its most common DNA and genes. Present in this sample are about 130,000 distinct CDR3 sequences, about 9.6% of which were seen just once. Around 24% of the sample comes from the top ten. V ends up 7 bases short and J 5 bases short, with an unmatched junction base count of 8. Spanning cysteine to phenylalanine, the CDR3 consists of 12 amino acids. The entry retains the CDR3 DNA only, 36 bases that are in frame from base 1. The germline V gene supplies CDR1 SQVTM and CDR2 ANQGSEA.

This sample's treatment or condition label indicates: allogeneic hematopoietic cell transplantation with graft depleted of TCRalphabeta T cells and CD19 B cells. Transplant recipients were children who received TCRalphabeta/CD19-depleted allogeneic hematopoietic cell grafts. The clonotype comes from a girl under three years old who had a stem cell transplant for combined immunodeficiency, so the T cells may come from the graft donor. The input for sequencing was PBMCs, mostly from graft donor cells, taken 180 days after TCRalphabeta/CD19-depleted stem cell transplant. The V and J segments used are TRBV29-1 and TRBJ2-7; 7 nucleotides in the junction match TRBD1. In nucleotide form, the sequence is TGCAGCGCCGCAGGGGGATCTAACGAGCAGTACTTC. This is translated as CSAAGGSNEQYF.